The TCR beta chain described here comes from a study of blood T cells in healthy people across ages (dated by TCRdb to about 2015). For the study in its entirety: In model experiments, template switching captured about one uniquely barcoded TCR beta cDNA molecule for every two T cells. Donors of different ages were randomly distributed across sequencing lanes to avoid experimental bias. For two donors (one aged 18 to 29 and one aged 80 or older), the study analyzed two additional independent replicas of 1 million unique cDNA reads from the same blood draw. Donors were grouped into four age groups: young (average approximately 16 years), middle-aged (around 39), aged (around 60) and long-lived (about 90). To track age-related changes in TCR beta repertoire diversity, the study relied on deep sequencing normalized with unique cDNA molecular identifiers.

The roughly 39 donors, aged about 6 to 90 years, were systemically healthy Caucasian individuals from Russia. About 10 milliliters of peripheral blood were collected from each donor into EDTA-treated Vacutainer tubes. Ficoll-Paque density-gradient centrifugation was used to isolate PBMCs, with at least 7 million per sample. Total RNA was extracted from PBMCs with Trizol reagent, with at least 5 micrograms obtained per sample. Naive CD45RAhigh/CD27high T cell percentages were measured by flow cytometry on a PBMC aliquot from every donor. A note on this clonotype: The antigen it recognizes is unknown. Qualities for individual bases were not recorded, and no much larger clone is one base off.

General findings and caveats noted by the study authors: As age increased, observed TCR beta diversity per million T cells dropped in a roughly linear way, and a significant reduction was already evident by age 40. The CMV infection status of donors was not known, potentially confounding age-related changes in expanded clonotypes. Estimates of total diversity based on one million sequenced T cells were considered lower bounds and underestimates. Compared with the aged group, the long-lived group had more naive CD4+ T cells, fewer expanded clones and increased TCR diversity, a pattern suggesting age selection. There was a strong correlation between observed TCR beta diversity and the percentage of naive T cells measured by flow cytometry. Since profiling was done on bulk unsorted PBMCs, naive and antigen-experienced compartments could not be conclusively compared.

The germline V gene (reference sequence) sets CDR1 to DFQATT and CDR2 to SNEGSKA. Deletion took 0 bases off V and 4 bases off J, with a span of 27 bases between the germline ends. The CDR3 has 19 amino acids, counting the end cysteine and phenylalanine. Of the read, only the CDR3 DNA is kept; its 57 bases are in frame from base 1. Receptor amplification or capture employed 5' RACE. A second PCR of 7 to 11 cycles was performed with a sample-barcoded 5' primer and a J-beta primer mix. Each TCR beta cDNA molecule received a unique molecular identifier from a template-switch 5' adaptor carrying 12 random nucleotides. At least 2.5 million CDR3-containing paired-end reads were obtained from each sample. First-strand cDNA was synthesized from all RNA with the Mint cDNA synthesis kit, primed by a TRBC-specific oligonucleotide. Following uracil-DNA glycosylase treatment, all cDNA underwent a first 18-cycle PCR with the universal primers M1SS and BC2_uni_R. As for how the authors treated the data: Normalization of each sample was performed by random selection of 1 million high-quality reads, each carrying a distinct molecular identifier. Instead of being binned into consensus sequences, reads with shared molecular identifiers were discarded. CDR3 identification, clonotype clustering and error correction used MiTCR with a Q25 quality threshold and the strictest error-elimination algorithm. A nonparametric unseen species model with Euler transformation was used to estimate a lower bound on total TCR beta diversity. Clones were called with MiXCR by TCRdb after fastp trimmed the public reads at Q25, and only in-frame beta chains were retained. CDR3 protein sequences are deduplicated, and each keeps its most common genes and DNA. These V and J calls derive from TCRdb rather than the authors' analysis. The table for this sample lists fewer than 2 million distinct CDR3 sequences; roughly 43% of them were counted only once. The ten largest clones represent roughly 23% of the sample.

This sequence was found in a human donor in good health. This receptor chain uses TRBV20-1 and TRBJ1-2; a confident D gene designation cannot be given. Sequenced: blood. The CDR3 region has the sequence CSARDLTLYVTDRGYGYTF. In nucleotides, the sequence is TGCAGTGCTAGAGATTTGACTCTATACGTAACAGATCGTGGCTATGGCTACACCTTC.